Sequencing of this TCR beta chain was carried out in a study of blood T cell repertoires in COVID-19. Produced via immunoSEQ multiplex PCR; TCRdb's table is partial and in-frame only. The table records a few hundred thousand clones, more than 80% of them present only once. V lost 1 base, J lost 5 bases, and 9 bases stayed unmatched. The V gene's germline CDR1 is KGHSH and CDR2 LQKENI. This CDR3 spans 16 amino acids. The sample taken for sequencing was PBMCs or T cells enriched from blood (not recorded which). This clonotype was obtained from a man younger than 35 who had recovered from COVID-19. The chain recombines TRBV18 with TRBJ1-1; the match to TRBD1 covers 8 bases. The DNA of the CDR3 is TGTGCCAGCTCACCACAGTCGGCAGGGGGCTTGACTGAAGCTTTCTTT. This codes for CASSPQSAGGLTEAFF.